These 7 T cell receptor beta chains came from one sample sequenced in a study of OX40 agonist ivuxolimab in advanced cancers. Clones were read by immunoSEQ multiplex PCR, and TCRdb kept only the in-frame ones, dropping some. Here the sample spans over 45,000 clones, 70% to 80% being singletons. The sequencing used CD4+ or CD8+ T cells sorted from blood, collected in a trial of the OX40 agonist ivuxolimab. All receptors come from an adult with an advanced solid tumor such as melanoma, head and neck, liver or kidney cancer.

In nucleotides, the CDR3 is TGTGCCAGCAGTCGCGACAGACAGGACTCACCCCTCCACTTT. Its translation is CASSRDRQDSPLHF. The chain recombines TRBV6-6 with TRBJ1-6; D is possibly TRBD1 (6 bases). Between the trimmed V and J ends, which lost 5 bases and 10 bases, there was a span of 15 bases. Germline V gene lookup returns CDR1 MNHNY and CDR2 SVGAGI (reference sequence). The CDR3 length is 14 residues.

Only a few counts were recorded for this clone. The V and J genes are TRBV7-6 and TRBJ2-5, with D perhaps TRBD1 (5 bases). Germline V CDR1 and CDR2: SGHVS, FNYEAQ. The CDR3 spans 14 residues. With 5 bases removed from V and 1 base from J, the gap between germline ends came to 11 bases. The CDR3 loop reads CASSLMTVQETQYF. The CDR3 DNA follows: TGTGCCAGCAGCCTAATGACAGTCCAAGAGACCCAGTACTTC. The full variable domain, rest sourced from reference TRBV7-6 and TRBJ2-5, is GAGVSQSPRYKVTKRGQDVALRCDPISGHVSLYWYRQALGQGPEFLTYFNYEAQQDKSGLPNDRFSAERPEGSISTLTIQRTEQRDSAMYRCASSLMTVQETQYFGPGTRLLVL.

This clone has just a few counts. The J gene is TRBJ2-6, the V gene TRBV5-1; 10 bases match TRBD2. The ends lost 5 bases at V and 1 base at J; junction bases unmatched: 6. Germline V gene sequence: CDR1 SGHRS, CDR2 YFSETQ. The CDR3 totals 17 residues. The CDR3 spells CASRRTSGFSGANVLTF. The CDR3 region has the DNA TGCGCCAGCAGGCGGACTAGCGGTTTTTCTGGGGCCAACGTCCTGACTTTC.

J is TRBJ1-5 and V is TRBV30; TRBD1 is a possible D gene (6 bases). Per the germline V gene, CDR1 is GTSNPN and CDR2 is SVGIG (reference sequence). This CDR3 is 15 amino acids long. V was pared by 2 bases and J by 6 bases, with 17 bases between. CDR3 amino acids: CAWSSMSGAGQPQHF. The CDR3 DNA reads TGTGCCTGGAGTAGTATGTCAGGGGCCGGTCAGCCCCAGCATTTT.

The chain is built from TRBV11-3 and TRBJ1-1; 10 positions match TRBD1. The germline V gene encodes CDR1 SGHNT and CDR2 YENEEA. Unmatched junction bases numbered 23, after V lost 1 base and J lost 12 bases. The CDR3 spans 19 residues. The CDR3 DNA is TGTGCCAGCAGCTTAGGACTAGCCCCATTAGTCCCGGGACAGGGGTTAACTTTCTTT. As protein: CASSLGLAPLVPGQGLTFF.

The rearrangement joins TRBV7-3 to TRBJ1-1, with 9 bases aligning to TRBD1. The J segment lost 4 bases and the V segment lost 2 bases, leaving 11 bases of the junction unmatched. CDR1 and CDR2 from the germline V gene are SGHTA and FQGTGA. The length of the CDR3 is 17 residues. DNA for the CDR3: TGTGCCAGCAGCTTAGTCCCGGGACAGGGTCCAGGCACTGAAGCTTTCTTT. Encoded protein: CASSLVPGQGPGTEAFF.

On this clone itself: Other nucleotide sequences from this sample produce the same CDR3. V gene TRBV5-1 combines with J gene TRBJ1-2; the D gene is possibly TRBD1 (5 bases). CDR3 size: 13 residues. Per the germline V gene, CDR1 is SGHRS and CDR2 is YFSETQ. The CDR3 is CATGTATNYGYTF. Here the CDR3 DNA reads TGCGCTACCGGGACTGCGACTAACTATGGCTACACCTTC.